This TCR beta chain is drawn from a study of long-term antiretroviral therapy in people with HIV. Background on the study: Specimens dating back about a decade before the 2015 immediate-ART recommendation are the oldest included. Regarding the study as a whole: Once patients were on ART, diversity went higher but still fell short of transplant donor controls. The clones with expansion before ART were dominant in the repertoire at all time points. It was observed that HIV repertoires exhibited narrower CDR3 length ranges than controls.

The assay used was immunoSEQ (version v3.0), run at survey level. Repertoires were generated with immunoSEQ multiplex PCR, while TCRdb's copy carries only in-frame clones and drops some. The sample shows tens of thousands of clones, roughly 96% of them seen only once. V gave up 8 bases and J gave up 14 bases, with 12 bases separating them. The CDR3 has 9 amino acids. CDR1 is MNHNY and CDR2 is SVGAGI in the germline V gene (reference sequence). Regarding this clone: Its antigen is currently unknown.

The source material was unsorted PBMCs, sampled 3.7 years after starting antiretroviral therapy. The chain links TRBV6-6 to TRBJ1-2, with D perhaps matching TRBD1 (5 bases). The TCR comes from a woman in her forties or fifties with HIV. The CDR3: CASGAERTF. CDR3 sequence (DNA): TGTGCCAGCGGGGCCGAGAGAACCTTC.